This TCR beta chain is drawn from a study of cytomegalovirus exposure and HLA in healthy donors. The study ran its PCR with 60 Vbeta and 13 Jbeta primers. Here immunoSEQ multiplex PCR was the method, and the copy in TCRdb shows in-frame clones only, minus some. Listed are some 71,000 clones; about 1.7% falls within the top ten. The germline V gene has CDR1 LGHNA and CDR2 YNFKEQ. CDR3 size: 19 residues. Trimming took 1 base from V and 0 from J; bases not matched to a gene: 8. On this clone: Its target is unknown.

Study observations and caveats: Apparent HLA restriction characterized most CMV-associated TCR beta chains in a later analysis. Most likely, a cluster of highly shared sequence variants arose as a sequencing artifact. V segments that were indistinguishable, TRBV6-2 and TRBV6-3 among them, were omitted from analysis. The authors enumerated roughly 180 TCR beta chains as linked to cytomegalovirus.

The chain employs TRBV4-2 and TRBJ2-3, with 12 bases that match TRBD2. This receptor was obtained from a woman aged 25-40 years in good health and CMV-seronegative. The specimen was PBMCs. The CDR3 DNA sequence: TGTGCCAGCAGCCAAGTATTCACTAGCGGGGGGCGTAGCACAGATACGCAGTATTTT. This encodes CASSQVFTSGGRSTDTQYF.